This TCR beta chain was profiled in a study of shared clonotypes between healthy human individuals. Profiling relied on immunoSEQ multiplex PCR, and the TCRdb table lists in-frame clones only, not all of them. The sample has some 980,000 clones; over 75% are singletons. Unmatched junction bases numbered 4, after V lost 1 base and J lost 2 bases. Germline-derived CDR1 and CDR2 are SGHRS and YFSETQ. The CDR3 contains 15 residues. The receptor was isolated from a man between 18 and 29 years old in good health. The sequenced sample consisted of memory CD4+ T cells sorted from blood. The subset denotes: CD45RA-negative fraction. This sequence joins TRBV5-1 and TRBJ2-5, with 8 bases that match TRBD2. CDR3 in amino acids: CASSLISGVQETQYF. The DNA for the CDR3 is TGCGCCAGCAGCTTGATTAGCGGGGTTCAAGAGACCCAGTACTTC.